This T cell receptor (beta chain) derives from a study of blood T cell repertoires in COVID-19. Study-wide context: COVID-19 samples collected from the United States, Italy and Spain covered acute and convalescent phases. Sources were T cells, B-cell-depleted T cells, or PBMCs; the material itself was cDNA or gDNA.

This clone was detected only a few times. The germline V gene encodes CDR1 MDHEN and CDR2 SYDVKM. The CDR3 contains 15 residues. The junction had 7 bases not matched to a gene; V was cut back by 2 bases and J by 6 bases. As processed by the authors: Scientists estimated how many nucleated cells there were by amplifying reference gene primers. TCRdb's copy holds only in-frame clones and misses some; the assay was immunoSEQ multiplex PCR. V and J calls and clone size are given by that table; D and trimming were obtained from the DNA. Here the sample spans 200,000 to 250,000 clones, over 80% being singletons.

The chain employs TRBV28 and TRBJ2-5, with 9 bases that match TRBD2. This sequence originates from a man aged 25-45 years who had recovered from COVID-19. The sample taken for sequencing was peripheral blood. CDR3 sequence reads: CASSLAGGPLKTQYF. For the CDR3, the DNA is TGTGCCAGCAGTTTAGCGGGGGGGCCGTTGAAGACCCAGTACTTC.